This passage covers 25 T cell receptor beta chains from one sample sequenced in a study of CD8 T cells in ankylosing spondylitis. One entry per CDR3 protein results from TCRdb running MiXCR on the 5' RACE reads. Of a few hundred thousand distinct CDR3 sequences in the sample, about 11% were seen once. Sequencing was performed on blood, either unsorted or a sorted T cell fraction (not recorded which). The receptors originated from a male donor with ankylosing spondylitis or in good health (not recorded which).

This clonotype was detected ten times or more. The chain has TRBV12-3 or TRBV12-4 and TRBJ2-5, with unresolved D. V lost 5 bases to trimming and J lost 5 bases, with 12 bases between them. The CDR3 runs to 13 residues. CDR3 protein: CASSGSSWETQYF. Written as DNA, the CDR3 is TGTGCCAGCAGTGGGTCAAGTTGGGAGACCCAGTACTTC.

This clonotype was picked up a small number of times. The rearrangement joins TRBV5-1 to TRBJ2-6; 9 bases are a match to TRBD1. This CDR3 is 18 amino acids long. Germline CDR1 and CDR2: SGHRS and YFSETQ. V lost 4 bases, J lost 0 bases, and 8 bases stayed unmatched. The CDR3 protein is CASSKGTGPNSGANVLTF. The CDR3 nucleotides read TGCGCCAGCAGCAAAGGGACAGGGCCGAACTCTGGGGCCAACGTCCTGACTTTC.

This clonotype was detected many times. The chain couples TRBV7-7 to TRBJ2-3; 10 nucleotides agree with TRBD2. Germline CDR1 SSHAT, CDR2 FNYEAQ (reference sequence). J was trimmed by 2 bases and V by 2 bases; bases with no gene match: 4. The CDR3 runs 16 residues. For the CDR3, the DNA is TGTGCCAGCAGCTTAAGGACTAGCGGAAACACAGATACGCAGTATTTT. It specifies CASSLRTSGNTDTQYF.

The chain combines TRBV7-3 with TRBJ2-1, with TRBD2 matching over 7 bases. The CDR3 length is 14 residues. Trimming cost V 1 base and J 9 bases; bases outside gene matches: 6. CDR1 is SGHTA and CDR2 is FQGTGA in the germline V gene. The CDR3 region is CASSLNPTSLEQFF. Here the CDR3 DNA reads TGTGCCAGCAGCTTAAACCCGACTAGCCTTGAGCAGTTCTTC.

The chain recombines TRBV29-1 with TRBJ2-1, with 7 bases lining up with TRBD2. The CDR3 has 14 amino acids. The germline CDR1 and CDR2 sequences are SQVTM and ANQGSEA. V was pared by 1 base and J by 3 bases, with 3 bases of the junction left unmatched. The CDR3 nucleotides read TGCAGCGTTGAAGGTTGGGGGGGCTACAATGAGCAGTTCTTC. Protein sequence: CSVEGWGGYNEQFF.

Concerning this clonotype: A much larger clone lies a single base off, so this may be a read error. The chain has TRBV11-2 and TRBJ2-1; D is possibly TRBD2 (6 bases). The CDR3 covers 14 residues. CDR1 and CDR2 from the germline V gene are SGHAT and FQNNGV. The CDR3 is CTSSQGTFYNEQFF. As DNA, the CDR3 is TGTACCAGCAGCCAAGGGACTTTCTACAATGAGCAGTTCTTC.

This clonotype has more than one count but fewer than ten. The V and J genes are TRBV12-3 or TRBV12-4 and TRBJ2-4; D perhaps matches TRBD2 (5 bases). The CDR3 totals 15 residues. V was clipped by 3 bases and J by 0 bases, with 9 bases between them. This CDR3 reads CASSFSGLAKNIQYF. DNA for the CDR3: TGTGCCAGCAGTTTTTCGGGGTTAGCCAAAAACATTCAGTACTTC.

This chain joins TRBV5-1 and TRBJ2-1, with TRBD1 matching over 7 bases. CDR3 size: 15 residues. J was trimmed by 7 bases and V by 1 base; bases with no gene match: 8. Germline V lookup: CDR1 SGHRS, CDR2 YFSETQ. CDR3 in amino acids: CASSLRQGLANEQFF. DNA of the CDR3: TGCGCCAGCAGCTTGAGACAGGGTCTCGCTAATGAGCAGTTCTTC.

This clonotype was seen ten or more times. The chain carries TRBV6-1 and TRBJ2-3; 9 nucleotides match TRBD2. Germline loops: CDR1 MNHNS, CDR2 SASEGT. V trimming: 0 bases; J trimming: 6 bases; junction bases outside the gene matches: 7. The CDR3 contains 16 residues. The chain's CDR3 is CASSEAPSGMSDTQYF. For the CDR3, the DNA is TGTGCCAGCAGTGAAGCCCCTAGCGGGATGAGTGATACGCAGTATTTT.

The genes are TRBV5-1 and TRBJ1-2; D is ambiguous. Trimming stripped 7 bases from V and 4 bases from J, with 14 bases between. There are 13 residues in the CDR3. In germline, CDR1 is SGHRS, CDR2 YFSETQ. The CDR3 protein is CASQGNVIYGYTF. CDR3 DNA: TGCGCCAGCCAAGGGAACGTCATCTATGGCTACACCTTC. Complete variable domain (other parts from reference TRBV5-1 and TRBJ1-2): KAGVTQTPRYLIKTRGQQVTLSCSPISGHRSVSWYQQTPGQGLQFLFEYFSETQRNKGNFPGRFSGRQFSNSRSEMNVSTLELGDSALYLCASQGNVIYGYTFGSGTRLTVV.

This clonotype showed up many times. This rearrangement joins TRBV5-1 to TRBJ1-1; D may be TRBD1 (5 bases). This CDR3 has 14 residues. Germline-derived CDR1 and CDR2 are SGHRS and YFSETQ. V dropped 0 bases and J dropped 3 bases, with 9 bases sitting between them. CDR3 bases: TGCGCCAGCAGCTTGGAGGCGGGGGACACTGAAGCTTTCTTT. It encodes CASSLEAGDTEAFF.

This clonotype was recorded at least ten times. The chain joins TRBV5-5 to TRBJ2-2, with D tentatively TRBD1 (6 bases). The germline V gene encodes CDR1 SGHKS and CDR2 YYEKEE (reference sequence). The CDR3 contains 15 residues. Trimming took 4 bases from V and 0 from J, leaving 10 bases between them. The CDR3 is CASSHGTPNTGELFF. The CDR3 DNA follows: TGTGCCAGCAGCCACGGGACACCGAACACCGGGGAGCTGTTTTTT.

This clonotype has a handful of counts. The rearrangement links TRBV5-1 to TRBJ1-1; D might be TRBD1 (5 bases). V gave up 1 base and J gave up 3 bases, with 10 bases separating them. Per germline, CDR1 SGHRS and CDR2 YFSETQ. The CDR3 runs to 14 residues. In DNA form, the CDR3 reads TGCGCCAGCAGCTTGTGGGGGGGACACACTGAAGCTTTCTTT. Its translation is CASSLWGGHTEAFF.

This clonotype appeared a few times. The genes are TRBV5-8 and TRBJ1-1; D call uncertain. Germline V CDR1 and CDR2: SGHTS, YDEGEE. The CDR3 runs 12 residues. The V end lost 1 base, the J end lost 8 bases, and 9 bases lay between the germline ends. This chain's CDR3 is CASSLPGNEAFF. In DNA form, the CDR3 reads TGTGCCAGCAGCTTGCCGGGGAACGAAGCTTTCTTT.

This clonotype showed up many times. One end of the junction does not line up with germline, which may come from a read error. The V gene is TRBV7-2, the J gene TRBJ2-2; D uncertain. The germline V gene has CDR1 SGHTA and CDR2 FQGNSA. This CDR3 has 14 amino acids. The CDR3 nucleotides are TGTGCCAGCAGTTTAGGACCGGCCACCGGGGAGCTGTTTTTT. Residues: CASSLGPATGELFF.

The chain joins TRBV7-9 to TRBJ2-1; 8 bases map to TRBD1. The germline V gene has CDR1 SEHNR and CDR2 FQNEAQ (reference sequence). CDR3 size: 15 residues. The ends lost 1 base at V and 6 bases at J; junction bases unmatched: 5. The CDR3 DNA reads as TGTGCCAGCAGCTTAGTTCCGACAGGGGTCAATGAGCAGTTCTTC. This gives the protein CASSLVPTGVNEQFF.

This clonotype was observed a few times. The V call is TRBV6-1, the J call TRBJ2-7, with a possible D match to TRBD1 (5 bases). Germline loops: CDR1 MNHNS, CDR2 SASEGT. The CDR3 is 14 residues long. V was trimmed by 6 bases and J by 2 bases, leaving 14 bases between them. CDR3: CASSAARATYEQYF. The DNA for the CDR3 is TGTGCCAGCAGCGCGGCCAGGGCCACCTACGAGCAGTACTTC.

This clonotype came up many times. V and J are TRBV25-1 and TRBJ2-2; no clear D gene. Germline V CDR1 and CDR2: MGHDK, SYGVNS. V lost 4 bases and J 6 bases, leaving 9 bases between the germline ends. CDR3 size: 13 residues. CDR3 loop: CASSGLVSGELFF. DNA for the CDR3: TGTGCCAGCAGTGGTCTAGTGTCCGGGGAGCTGTTTTTT.

This CDR3 reads CASSFSGTGTGHEQYF. CDR3 coding DNA: TGCGCCAGCAGCTTCTCCGGGACAGGGACGGGCCACGAGCAGTACTTC. The chain combines TRBV5-1 with TRBJ2-7, with 9 bases that match TRBD1. This CDR3 has 16 amino acids. Germline V gene lookup returns CDR1 SGHRS and CDR2 YFSETQ. V was clipped by 2 bases and J by 5 bases; unmatched bases: 11.

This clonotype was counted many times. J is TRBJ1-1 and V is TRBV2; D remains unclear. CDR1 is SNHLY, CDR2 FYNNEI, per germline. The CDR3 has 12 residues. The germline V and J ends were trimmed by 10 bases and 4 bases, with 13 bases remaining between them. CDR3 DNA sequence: TGTGCCATCACCCGGGGTGGCACTGAAGCTTTCTTT. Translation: CAITRGGTEAFF.

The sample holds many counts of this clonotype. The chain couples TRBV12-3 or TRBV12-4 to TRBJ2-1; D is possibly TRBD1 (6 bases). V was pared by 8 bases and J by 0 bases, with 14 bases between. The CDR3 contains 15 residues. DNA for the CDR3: TGTGCCAGCGGATTAACAGGGAGCTCCTACAATGAGCAGTTCTTC. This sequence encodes CASGLTGSSYNEQFF.

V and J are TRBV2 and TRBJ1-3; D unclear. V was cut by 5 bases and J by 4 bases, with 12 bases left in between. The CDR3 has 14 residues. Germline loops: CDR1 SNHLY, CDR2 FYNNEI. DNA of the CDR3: TGTGCCAGCAGTCCGTTCCGGGTCGGAAACACCATATATTTT. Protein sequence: CASSPFRVGNTIYF.

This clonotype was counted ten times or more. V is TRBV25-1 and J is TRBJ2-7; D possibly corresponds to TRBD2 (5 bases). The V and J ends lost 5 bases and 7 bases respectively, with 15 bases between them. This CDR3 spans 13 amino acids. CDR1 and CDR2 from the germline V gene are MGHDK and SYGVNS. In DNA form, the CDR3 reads TGTGCCAGCAGTCGTCCCGGGATCTGGGAGCAGTACTTC. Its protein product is CASSRPGIWEQYF.

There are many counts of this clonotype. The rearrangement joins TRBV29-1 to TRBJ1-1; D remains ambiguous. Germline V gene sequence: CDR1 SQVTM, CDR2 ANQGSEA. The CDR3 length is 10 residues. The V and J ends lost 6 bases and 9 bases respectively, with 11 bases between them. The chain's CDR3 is CSVRSLQAFF. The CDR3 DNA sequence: TGCAGCGTGCGTTCGCTCCAAGCTTTCTTT.

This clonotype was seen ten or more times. The CDR3 reads CTSSQQGEGQPQHF. The CDR3 nucleotides are TGCACCAGCAGCCAGCAGGGGGAAGGTCAGCCCCAGCATTTT. The rearrangement uses TRBV1 and TRBJ1-5; the table's D call TRBD1 went unverified against the DNA. TRBV1 constitutes a pseudogene. The CDR3 runs 14 residues.